This T cell receptor (beta chain) stems from a study of T-cell reconstitution after alpha-beta-depleted transplantation in children. This clonotype was observed a handful of times. As it was prepared, the TCRbeta library received unique molecular identifiers. MiXCR was run by TCRdb on the PCR reads, yielding one entry per CDR3 protein. The sample yields some 300,000 distinct CDR3 sequences, about 9.4% seen once. The CDR3 covers 15 residues. In germline, CDR1 is SEHNR, CDR2 FQNEAQ (reference sequence). After removal of 0 bases from V and 5 bases from J, the junction contained 5 bases not matched to a gene.

The chain uses TRBV7-9 and TRBJ2-5; 8 nucleotides align to TRBD2. This sequence originates from a human donor who donated a stem cell graft to a child with acute lymphoblastic leukemia. Material: PBMCs from the stem cell graft donor, obtained from the stem cell graft. The CDR3 spells CASSLAAGGYETQYF. The CDR3 nucleotides read TGTGCCAGCAGCTTAGCGGCGGGAGGATATGAGACCCAGTACTTC.